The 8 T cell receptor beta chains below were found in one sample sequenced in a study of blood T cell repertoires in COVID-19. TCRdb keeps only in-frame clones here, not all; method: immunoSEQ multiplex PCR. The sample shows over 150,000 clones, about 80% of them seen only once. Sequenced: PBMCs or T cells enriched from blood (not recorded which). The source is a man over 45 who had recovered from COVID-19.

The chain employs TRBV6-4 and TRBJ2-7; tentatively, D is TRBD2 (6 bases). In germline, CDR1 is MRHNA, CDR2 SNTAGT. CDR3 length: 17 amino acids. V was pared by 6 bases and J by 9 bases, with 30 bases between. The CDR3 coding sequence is TGTGCCAGCAGCGGGGTTTGGGCGGGGAGAGGCCTCTTGGGGCAGTACTTC. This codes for CASSGVWAGRGLLGQYF.

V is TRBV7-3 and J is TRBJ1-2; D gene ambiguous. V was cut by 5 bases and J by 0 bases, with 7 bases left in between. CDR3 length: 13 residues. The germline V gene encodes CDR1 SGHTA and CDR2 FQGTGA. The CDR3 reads CASSPEPNYGYTF. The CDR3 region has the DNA TGTGCCAGCAGCCCAGAACCTAACTATGGCTACACCTTC.

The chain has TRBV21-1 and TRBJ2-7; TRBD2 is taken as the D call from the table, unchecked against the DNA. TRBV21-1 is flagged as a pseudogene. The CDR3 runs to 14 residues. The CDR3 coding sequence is TGTGCCAGCAGCCCAACTAGCGGGGGCTACGAGCAGTACTTC. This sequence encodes CASSPTSGGYEQYF.

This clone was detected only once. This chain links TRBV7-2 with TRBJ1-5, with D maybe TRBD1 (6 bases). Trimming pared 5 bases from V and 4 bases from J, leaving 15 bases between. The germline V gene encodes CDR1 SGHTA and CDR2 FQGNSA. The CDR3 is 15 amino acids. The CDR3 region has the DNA TGTGCCAGCAGCCCCAGGGGAGTGGGGAATCAGCCCCAGCATTTT. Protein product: CASSPRGVGNQPQHF.

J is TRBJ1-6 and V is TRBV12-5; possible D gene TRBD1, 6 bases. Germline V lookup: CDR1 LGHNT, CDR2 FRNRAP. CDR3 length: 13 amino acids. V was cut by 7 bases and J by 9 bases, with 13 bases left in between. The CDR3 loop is CASAHREASPLHF. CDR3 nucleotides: TGTGCTAGTGCCCACAGGGAAGCTTCACCCCTCCACTTT.

CDR3 loop: CASRIDGGGRTGELFF. CDR3 nucleotides: TGTGCCAGCAGGATAGACGGCGGGGGGAGGACCGGGGAGCTGTTTTTT. The chain combines TRBV7-2 with TRBJ2-2; 8 bases line up with TRBD2. Germline CDR1 and CDR2: SGHTA and FQGNSA. This CDR3 is 16 amino acids long. V was pared by 6 bases and J by 5 bases, with 11 bases of the junction left unmatched.

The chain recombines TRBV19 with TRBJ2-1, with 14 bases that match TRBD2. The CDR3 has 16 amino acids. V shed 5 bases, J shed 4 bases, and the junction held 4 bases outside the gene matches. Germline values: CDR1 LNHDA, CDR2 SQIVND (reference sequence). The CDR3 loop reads CASSARLAGGYNEQFF. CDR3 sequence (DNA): TGTGCCAGTAGTGCCCGACTAGCGGGGGGGTACAATGAGCAGTTCTTC.

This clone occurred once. CDR3 DNA sequence: TGTGCCAGCAAAAGGGGGCTAACTAACTATGGCTACACCTTC. It is translated as CASKRGLTNYGYTF. The chain recombines TRBV2 with TRBJ1-2; 7 bases fit TRBD1. The V and J ends lost 7 bases and 0 bases, in that order; junction bases with no gene match: 5. Germline V gene data show CDR1 as SNHLY and CDR2 as FYNNEI. The CDR3 runs 14 residues.